The sequence of this TCR beta chain was determined in a study of blood T cell repertoires in COVID-19. Study details: PBMCs, B-cell-depleted T cells, or T cells were the source of the cDNA or gDNA that made up the material.

Methods used by the authors: Estimated nucleated cell counts came from reference gene primer amplification. Here immunoSEQ multiplex PCR was the method, and the copy in TCRdb shows in-frame clones only, minus some. V, J and clone size are taken as reported in that table, and D and trimming were inferred from the DNA itself. The sample has 75,000 to 95,000 clones, around four fifths seen once. The sample consisted of peripheral blood. The source of this sequence is a man older than 75 with active or convalescent COVID-19.

CDR3 sequence (DNA): TGTGCCAGCAGCCCGGGACAGGGTAGTGAGGAGACCCAGTACTTC. Translation: CASSPGQGSEETQYF. The chain carries TRBV5-8 and TRBJ2-5, with 9 bases aligning to TRBD1. V lost 4 bases to trimming and J lost 5 bases; unmatched junction nucleotides: 9. CDR3 length equals 15 residues. Per germline, CDR1 SGHTS and CDR2 YDEGEE.